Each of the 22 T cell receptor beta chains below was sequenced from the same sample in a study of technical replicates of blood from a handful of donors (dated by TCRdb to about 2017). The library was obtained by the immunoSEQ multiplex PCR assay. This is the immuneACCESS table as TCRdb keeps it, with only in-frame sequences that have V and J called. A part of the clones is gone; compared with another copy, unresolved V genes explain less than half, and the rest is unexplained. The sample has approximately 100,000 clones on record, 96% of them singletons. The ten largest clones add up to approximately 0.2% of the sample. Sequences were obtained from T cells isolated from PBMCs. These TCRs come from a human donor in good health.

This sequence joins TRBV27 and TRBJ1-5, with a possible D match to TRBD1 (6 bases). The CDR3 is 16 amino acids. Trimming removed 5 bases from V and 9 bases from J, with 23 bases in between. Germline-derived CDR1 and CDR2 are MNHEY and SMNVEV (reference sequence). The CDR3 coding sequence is TGTGCCAGCAGTCCAATAAAAGGCCCAAGGGGGACGCCCCAGCATTTT. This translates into CASSPIKGPRGTPQHF.

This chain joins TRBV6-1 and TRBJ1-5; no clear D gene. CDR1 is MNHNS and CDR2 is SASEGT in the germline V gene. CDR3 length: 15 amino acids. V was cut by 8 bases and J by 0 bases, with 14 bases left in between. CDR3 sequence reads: CASLIGLDSNQPQHF. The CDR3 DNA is TGTGCCAGCCTAATTGGACTCGATAGCAATCAGCCCCAGCATTTT.

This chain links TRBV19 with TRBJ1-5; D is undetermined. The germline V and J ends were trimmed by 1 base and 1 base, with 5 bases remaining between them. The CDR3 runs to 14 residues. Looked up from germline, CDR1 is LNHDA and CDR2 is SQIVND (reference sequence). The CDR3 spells CASSIAQSNQPQHF. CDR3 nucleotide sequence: TGTGCCAGTAGTATAGCACAGAGCAATCAGCCCCAGCATTTT.

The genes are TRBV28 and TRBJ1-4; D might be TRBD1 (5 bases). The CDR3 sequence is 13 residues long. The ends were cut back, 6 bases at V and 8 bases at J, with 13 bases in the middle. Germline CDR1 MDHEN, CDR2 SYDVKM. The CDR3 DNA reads TGTGCCAGCAGCCAGACAGTCCGCGAAAAACTGTTTTTT. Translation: CASSQTVREKLFF.

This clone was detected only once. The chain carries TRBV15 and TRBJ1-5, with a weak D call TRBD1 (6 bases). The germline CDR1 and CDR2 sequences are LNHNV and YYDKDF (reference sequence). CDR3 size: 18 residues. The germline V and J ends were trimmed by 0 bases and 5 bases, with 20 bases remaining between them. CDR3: CATSREGLREQGDQPQHF. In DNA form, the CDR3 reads TGTGCCACCAGCAGAGAGGGATTGAGGGAACAGGGCGATCAGCCCCAGCATTTT.

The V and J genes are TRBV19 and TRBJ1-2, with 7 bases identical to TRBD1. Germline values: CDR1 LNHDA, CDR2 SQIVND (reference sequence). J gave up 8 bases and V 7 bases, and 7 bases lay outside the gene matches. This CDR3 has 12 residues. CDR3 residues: CASTYRGTGYTF. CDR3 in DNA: TGTGCCAGTACTTACAGGGGAACGGGCTACACCTTC.

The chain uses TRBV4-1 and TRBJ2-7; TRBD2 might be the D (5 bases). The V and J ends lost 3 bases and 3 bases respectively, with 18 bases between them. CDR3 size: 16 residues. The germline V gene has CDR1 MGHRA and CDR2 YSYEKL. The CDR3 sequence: CASSQIEEAFGYEQYF. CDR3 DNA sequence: TGCGCCAGCAGCCAGATTGAGGAGGCATTCGGCTACGAGCAGTACTTC.

This CDR3 reads CASRVDRGREAFF. The CDR3 region has the DNA TGTGCCAGCAGGGTCGACAGGGGGCGCGAAGCTTTCTTT. This sequence joins TRBV28 and TRBJ1-1; 10 bases agree with TRBD1. This CDR3 contains 13 residues. With 6 bases clipped from V and 8 bases from J, the junction kept 6 bases outside the gene matches. Germline-derived CDR1 and CDR2 are MDHEN and SYDVKM.

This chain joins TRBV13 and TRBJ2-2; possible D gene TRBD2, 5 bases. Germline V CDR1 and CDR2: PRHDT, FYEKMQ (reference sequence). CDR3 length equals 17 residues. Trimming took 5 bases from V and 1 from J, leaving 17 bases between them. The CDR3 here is CASSARLTGKNTGELFF. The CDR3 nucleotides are TGTGCCAGCAGCGCTAGACTTACCGGGAAGAACACCGGGGAGCTGTTTTTT.

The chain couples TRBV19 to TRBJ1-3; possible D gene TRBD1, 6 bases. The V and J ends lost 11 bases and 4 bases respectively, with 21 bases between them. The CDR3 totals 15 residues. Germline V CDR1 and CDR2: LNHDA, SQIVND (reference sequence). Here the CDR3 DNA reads TGTGCCTCAACCCCAGGGGATCGGCAGGGAAACACCATATATTTT. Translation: CASTPGDRQGNTIYF. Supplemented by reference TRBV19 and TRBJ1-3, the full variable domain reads DGGITQSPKYLFRKEGQNVTLSCEQNLNHDAMYWYRQDPGQGLRLIYYSQIVNDFQKGDIAEGYSVSREKKESFPLTVTSAQKNPTAFYLCASTPGDRQGNTIYFGEGSWLTVV.

The CDR3 sequence: CASSSGTGSSYEQYF. The CDR3 DNA reads TGTGCCAGTAGTAGCGGGACAGGGAGCTCCTACGAGCAGTACTTC. The chain links TRBV19 to TRBJ2-7; 9 bases map to TRBD1. Per the germline V gene, CDR1 is LNHDA and CDR2 is SQIVND (reference sequence). Trimming at V came to 4 bases and at J to 0 bases, leaving 4 bases not matched to a gene. The CDR3 loop spans 15 amino acids. Variable domain in full (rest from reference TRBV19 and TRBJ2-7): DGGITQSPKYLFRKEGQNVTLSCEQNLNHDAMYWYRQDPGQGLRLIYYSQIVNDFQKGDIAEGYSVSREKKESFPLTVTSAQKNPTAFYLCASSSGTGSSYEQYFGPGTRLTVT.

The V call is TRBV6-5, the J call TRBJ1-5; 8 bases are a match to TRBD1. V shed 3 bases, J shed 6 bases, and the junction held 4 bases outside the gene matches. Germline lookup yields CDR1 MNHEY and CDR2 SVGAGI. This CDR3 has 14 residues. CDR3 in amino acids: CASSYGQGVQPQHF. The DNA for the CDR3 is TGTGCCAGCAGTTATGGACAGGGAGTTCAGCCCCAGCATTTT.

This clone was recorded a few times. In DNA, the CDR3 is TGCGCCAGCAGTCAGGGGTCCGGAGGCTACACCTTC. It translates to CASSQGSGGYTF. The chain recombines TRBV10-1 with TRBJ1-2, with a possible D match to TRBD1 (6 bases). From germline, CDR1 is WNHNN and CDR2 SYGVQD (reference sequence). The V end lost 5 bases, the J end lost 8 bases, and 12 bases lay between the germline ends. This CDR3 has 12 residues.

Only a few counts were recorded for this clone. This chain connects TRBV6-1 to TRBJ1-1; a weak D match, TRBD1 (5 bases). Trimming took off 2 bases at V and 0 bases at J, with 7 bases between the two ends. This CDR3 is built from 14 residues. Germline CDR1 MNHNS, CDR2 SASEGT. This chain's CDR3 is CASSEQGLNTEAFF. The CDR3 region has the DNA TGTGCCAGCAGTGAACAGGGTCTGAACACTGAAGCTTTCTTT.

The CDR3 DNA reads as TGTGCCAGCAGCTTTTCAGTGAACACTGAAGCTTTCTTT. It translates to CASSFSVNTEAFF. The genes are TRBV13 and TRBJ1-1; no clear D. Between the trimmed V and J ends, which lost 3 bases and 0 bases, there was a span of 5 bases. Germline values: CDR1 PRHDT, CDR2 FYEKMQ (reference sequence). The CDR3 sequence is 13 residues long.

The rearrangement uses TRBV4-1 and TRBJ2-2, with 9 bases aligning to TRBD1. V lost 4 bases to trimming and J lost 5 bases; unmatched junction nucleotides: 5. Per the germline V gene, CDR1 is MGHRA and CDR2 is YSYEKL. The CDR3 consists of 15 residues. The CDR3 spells CASSPGQGGTGELFF. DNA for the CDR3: TGCGCCAGCAGCCCGGGACAGGGAGGGACCGGGGAGCTGTTTTTT.

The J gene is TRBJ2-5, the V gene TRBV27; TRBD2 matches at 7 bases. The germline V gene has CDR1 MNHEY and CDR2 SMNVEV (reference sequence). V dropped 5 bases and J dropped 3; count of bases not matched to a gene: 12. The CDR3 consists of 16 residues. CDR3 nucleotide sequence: TGTGCCAGCAGTGGAAGAGCGGGGCGGACTAAAGAGACCCAGTACTTC. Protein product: CASSGRAGRTKETQYF.

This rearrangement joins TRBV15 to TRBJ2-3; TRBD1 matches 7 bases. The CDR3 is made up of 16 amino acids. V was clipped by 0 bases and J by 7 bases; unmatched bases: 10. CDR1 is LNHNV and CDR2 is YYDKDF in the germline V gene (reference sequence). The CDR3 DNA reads TGTGCCACCAGCAGAGAAGGAAAAGGGGGCGTTAATACGCAGTATTTT. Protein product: CATSREGKGGVNTQYF.

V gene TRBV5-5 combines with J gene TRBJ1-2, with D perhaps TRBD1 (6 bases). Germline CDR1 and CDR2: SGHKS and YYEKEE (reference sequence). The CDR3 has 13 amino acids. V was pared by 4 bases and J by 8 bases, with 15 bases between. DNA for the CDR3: TGTGCCAGCAGCGGGAGCCGGGGGGGCGGCTACACCTTC. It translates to CASSGSRGGGYTF.

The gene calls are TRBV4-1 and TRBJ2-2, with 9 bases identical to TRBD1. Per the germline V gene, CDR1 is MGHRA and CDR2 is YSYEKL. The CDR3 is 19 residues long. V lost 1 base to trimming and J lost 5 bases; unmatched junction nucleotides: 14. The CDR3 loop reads CASSQVVFGDRGGTGELFF. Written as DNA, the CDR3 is TGCGCCAGCAGCCAAGTTGTGTTTGGAGACAGGGGGGGAACCGGGGAGCTGTTTTTT.

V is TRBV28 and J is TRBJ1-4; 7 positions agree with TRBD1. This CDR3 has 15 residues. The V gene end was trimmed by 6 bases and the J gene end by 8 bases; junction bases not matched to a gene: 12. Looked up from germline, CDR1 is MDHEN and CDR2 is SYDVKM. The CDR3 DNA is TGTGCCAGCAGCTCTACAGGGGAGGTGGGCGAAAAACTGTTTTTT. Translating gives CASSSTGEVGEKLFF.

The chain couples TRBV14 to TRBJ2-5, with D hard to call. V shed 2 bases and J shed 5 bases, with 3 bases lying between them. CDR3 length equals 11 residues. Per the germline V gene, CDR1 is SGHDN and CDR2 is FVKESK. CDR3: CASSQSETQYF. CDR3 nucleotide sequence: TGTGCCAGCAGCCAATCGGAGACCCAGTACTTC.